This TCR beta chain was retrieved from a study of vaccination and CD4 T cells after COVID-19. With the Oncomine TCR Beta short-read assay, DNA from cultured CD4+ T cells was sequenced. TCRdb reprocessed the PCR reads via MiXCR and lists one record per CDR3 protein. The top ten clones hold 7.5% to 9% of a sample with some 11,000 distinct CDR3 sequences, under 75% of them seen once. Treatment: approximately nine-day PBMC culture with coronavirus spike peptide pools or control peptides (ViraFEST assay). The J segment lost 4 bases and the V segment lost 4 bases, leaving 5 bases of the junction unmatched. This CDR3 comprises 14 residues. Details on this clonotype: What it binds is not known.

This chain connects TRBV12-3 or TRBV12-4 to TRBJ2-3; TRBD1 matches 7 bases. This TCR derives from a human donor who had recovered from COVID-19. Specimen: CD4+ T cells from blood, cultured in vitro, collected before SARS-CoV-2 vaccination. The CDR3, as DNA: TGTGCCAGCAGTTACGGACAGGCGGCAGATACGCAGTATTTT. Its protein product is CASSYGQAADTQYF.